Listed below are T cell receptor beta chains from one sample, sequenced in a study of blood T cell repertoires in COVID-19. Produced via immunoSEQ multiplex PCR; TCRdb's table is partial and in-frame only. The sample yields about 160,000 clones, approximately 86% seen once. The sequenced material came from peripheral blood. These TCRs come from a woman in her forties with COVID-19, enrolled during active disease. Each CDR3 is given with its conserved first and last residue. Fields, in order: CDR3 protein, CDR3 DNA, D gene, CDR3 length, J gene, clone size, V gene. A D gene is named only where the DNA matches it firmly. Clone size is not always given. Where it is, it says once, few, many or a class for expanded clones.

CDR3 protein: CASVRDANTEAFF; CDR3 DNA: TGTGCCAGCGTGAGGGATGCGAACACTGAAGCTTTCTTT; D gene: -; CDR3 length: 13; J gene: TRBJ1-1; clone size: -; V gene: TRBV2
CDR3 protein: CASSLARGTSATGELFF; CDR3 DNA: TGTGCCAGCAGCTTAGCTCGGGGGACTAGCGCCACCGGGGAGCTGTTTTTT; D gene: TRBD2; CDR3 length: 17; J gene: TRBJ2-2; clone size: -; V gene: TRBV11-2
CDR3 protein: CASSFGGQETQYF; CDR3 DNA: TGTGCCAGCAGTTTTGGGGGCCAGGAGACCCAGTACTTC; D gene: -; CDR3 length: 13; J gene: TRBJ2-5; clone size: -; V gene: TRBV12-3/TRBV12-4
CDR3 protein: CASSLGGGSYEQYF; CDR3 DNA: TGTGCCAGCAGTTTAGGGGGGGGCTCCTACGAGCAGTACTTC; D gene: TRBD2; CDR3 length: 14; J gene: TRBJ2-7; clone size: -; V gene: TRBV28
CDR3 protein: CASSTDRYSGNTIYF; CDR3 DNA: TGTGCCAGCAGCACTGACAGGTACTCTGGAAACACCATATATTTT; D gene: -; CDR3 length: 15; J gene: TRBJ1-3; clone size: -; V gene: TRBV12-1
CDR3 protein: CAWGGQAYEQYF; CDR3 DNA: TGTGCCTGGGGAGGACAGGCGTACGAGCAGTACTTC; D gene: TRBD1; CDR3 length: 12; J gene: TRBJ2-7; clone size: -; V gene: TRBV30
CDR3 protein: CASKVAPDTQYF; CDR3 DNA: TGTGCCAGCAAAGTGGCCCCAGATACGCAGTATTTT; D gene: -; CDR3 length: 12; J gene: TRBJ2-3; clone size: -; V gene: TRBV12-3/TRBV12-4
CDR3 protein: CASSRQTYTDTQYF; CDR3 DNA: TGTGCCAGCTCACGACAGACCTACACGGATACGCAGTATTTT; D gene: -; CDR3 length: 14; J gene: TRBJ2-3; clone size: -; V gene: TRBV18
CDR3 protein: CASSQESAGGRREFF; CDR3 DNA: TGTGCCAGCAGCCAAGAATCGGCGGGTGGGCGGAGGGAGTTCTTC; D gene: -; CDR3 length: 15; J gene: TRBJ2-1; clone size: -; V gene: TRBV3-1/TRBV3-2
CDR3 protein: CAWSRAQGNIQYF; CDR3 DNA: TGTGCCTGGAGCCGGGCCCAGGGGAACATTCAGTACTTC; D gene: -; CDR3 length: 13; J gene: TRBJ2-4; clone size: -; V gene: TRBV30
CDR3 protein: CASSFGGYNEQFF; CDR3 DNA: TGTGCCAGCAGCTTTGGCGGGTACAATGAGCAGTTCTTC; D gene: -; CDR3 length: 13; J gene: TRBJ2-1; clone size: -; V gene: TRBV7-9
CDR3 protein: CASSLEVGGLYNEQFF; CDR3 DNA: TGTGCCAGCAGCTTAGAGGTGGGAGGGCTATACAATGAGCAGTTCTTC; D gene: TRBD2; CDR3 length: 16; J gene: TRBJ2-1; clone size: -; V gene: TRBV7-9
CDR3 protein: CASSHLYDRDGETQYF; CDR3 DNA: TGCGCCAGCAGTCACCTGTACGACAGGGACGGGGAGACCCAGTACTTC; D gene: TRBD1; CDR3 length: 16; J gene: TRBJ2-5; clone size: -; V gene: TRBV23-1
CDR3 protein: CASSLGLAVTDTQYF; CDR3 DNA: TGTGCCAGCAGCTTGGGACTAGCGGTCACAGATACGCAGTATTTT; D gene: TRBD2; CDR3 length: 15; J gene: TRBJ2-3; clone size: -; V gene: TRBV7-3
CDR3 protein: CASSLVEGAQTEAFF; CDR3 DNA: TGTGCCAGCAGCTTAGTGGAGGGGGCGCAGACTGAAGCTTTCTTT; D gene: TRBD1; CDR3 length: 15; J gene: TRBJ1-1; clone size: -; V gene: TRBV7-6
CDR3 protein: CASSPGGGYTEAFF; CDR3 DNA: TGTGCCAGCTCACCAGGCGGGGGGTACACTGAAGCTTTCTTT; D gene: -; CDR3 length: 14; J gene: TRBJ1-1; clone size: -; V gene: TRBV18
CDR3 protein: CASSLTDTNYGYTF; CDR3 DNA: TGTGCCAGCAGCTTAACGGACACAAACTATGGCTACACCTTC; D gene: -; CDR3 length: 14; J gene: TRBJ1-2; clone size: few; V gene: TRBV7-3
CDR3 protein: CASSYGGSTDTQYF; CDR3 DNA: TGTGCCAGCAGTTACGGCGGGAGCACAGATACGCAGTATTTT; D gene: -; CDR3 length: 14; J gene: TRBJ2-3; clone size: -; V gene: TRBV6-2/TRBV6-3
CDR3 protein: CASESTGGNQPQHF; CDR3 DNA: TGTGCCAGTGAATCGACAGGGGGCAATCAGCCCCAGCATTTT; D gene: TRBD1; CDR3 length: 14; J gene: TRBJ1-5; clone size: once; V gene: TRBV28
CDR3 protein: CAWSPGQGFQPQHF; CDR3 DNA: TGTGCCTGGAGTCCTGGACAGGGGTTCCAGCCCCAGCATTTT; D gene: TRBD1; CDR3 length: 14; J gene: TRBJ1-5; clone size: -; V gene: TRBV30
CDR3 protein: CASSLFVEYEQYF; CDR3 DNA: TGTGCCAGCAGCTTGTTTGTCGAGTACGAGCAGTACTTC; D gene: -; CDR3 length: 13; J gene: TRBJ2-7; clone size: -; V gene: TRBV5-6
CDR3 protein: CASSESNSMTQYF; CDR3 DNA: TGTGCCAGCAGTGAATCAAACTCGATGACCCAGTACTTC; D gene: -; CDR3 length: 13; J gene: TRBJ2-5; clone size: -; V gene: TRBV6-1
CDR3 protein: CASSPSGLISGNTIYF; CDR3 DNA: TGTGCCAGCTCACCTTCGGGACTGATCTCTGGAAACACCATATATTTT; D gene: -; CDR3 length: 16; J gene: TRBJ1-3; clone size: -; V gene: TRBV18
CDR3 protein: CASRRQTNEKLFF; CDR3 DNA: TGTGCCAGCAGGAGACAGACGAATGAAAAACTGTTTTTT; D gene: -; CDR3 length: 13; J gene: TRBJ1-4; clone size: -; V gene: TRBV11-2
CDR3 protein: CATSNGQGNYGYTF; CDR3 DNA: TGTGCCACCAGCAACGGACAGGGGAACTATGGCTACACCTTC; D gene: TRBD1; CDR3 length: 14; J gene: TRBJ1-2; clone size: -; V gene: TRBV15